One and the same sample provided the 25 T cell receptor beta chains below, sequenced in a study of blood T cell repertoires in COVID-19. Clones were read by immunoSEQ multiplex PCR, and TCRdb kept only the in-frame ones, dropping some. Of approximately 190,000 clones listed, roughly four fifths are singletons. Input material: peripheral blood. These receptors all come from a woman in her 40s with acute or convalescent COVID-19.

V and J are TRBV11-2 and TRBJ1-1; 7 nucleotides match TRBD1. V lost 6 bases and J lost 4; bases outside the gene matches: 11. Germline V gene data show CDR1 as SGHAT and CDR2 as FQNNGV. The CDR3 has 15 amino acids. This CDR3 is CASRLAYRGSTEAFF. In nucleotides, the CDR3 is TGTGCCAGCAGGCTAGCATACAGGGGAAGCACTGAAGCTTTCTTT. The whole variable domain, filled in from reference TRBV11-2 and TRBJ1-1, reads EAGVAQSPRYKIIEKRQSVAFWCNPISGHATLYWYQQILGQGPKLLIQFQNNGVVDDSQLPKDRFSAERLKGVDSTLKIQPAKLEDSAVYLCASRLAYRGSTEAFFGQGTRLTVV.

The chain joins TRBV3-1 (or the pseudogene TRBV3-2) to TRBJ2-3; 7 positions agree with TRBD2. The CDR3 loop spans 20 amino acids. With V trimmed by 1 base and J by 5 bases, 21 bases remained unmatched. Germline V gene lookup returns CDR1 LGHDT and CDR2 YNNKEL (reference sequence). The CDR3 reads CASSQVTLAAALKRGDTQYF. Written as DNA, the CDR3 is TGTGCCAGCAGCCAAGTCACTCTAGCTGCGGCCCTCAAGCGGGGAGATACGCAGTATTTT.

The rearrangement uses TRBV19 and TRBJ2-6; D uncertain. The germline gives CDR1 LNHDA, CDR2 SQIVND (reference sequence). The V end was cut by 9 bases, the J end by 2 bases, with 11 bases between. CDR3 length: 14 amino acids. CDR3 sequence: CARARAPGANVLTF. Written as DNA, the CDR3 is TGTGCCAGAGCCCGAGCGCCTGGGGCCAACGTCCTGACTTTC.

The J gene is TRBJ1-5, the V gene TRBV18; D may be TRBD1 (6 bases). The CDR3 runs 15 residues. Germline CDR1 and CDR2: KGHSH and LQKENI. Trimming took off 3 bases at V and 2 bases at J, with 11 bases between the two ends. The CDR3 protein is CASSPEGHRNQPQHF. CDR3 DNA sequence: TGTGCCAGCTCACCCGAGGGACACCGCAATCAGCCCCAGCATTTT. Full variable domain (missing parts from reference TRBV18 and TRBJ1-5): NAGVMQNPRHLVRRRGQEARLRCSPMKGHSHVYWYRQLPEEGLKFMVYLQKENIIDESGMPKERFSAEFPKEGPSILRIQQVVRGDSAAYFCASSPEGHRNQPQHFGDGTRLSIL.

The rearrangement joins TRBV5-1 to TRBJ2-6; TRBD2 matches at 13 bases. Trimming took 0 bases from V and 3 from J; bases not matched to a gene: 0. This CDR3 spans 17 amino acids. From germline, CDR1 is SGHRS and CDR2 YFSETQ. CDR3 loop: CASSLGLAGGGANVLTF. DNA of the CDR3: TGCGCCAGCAGCTTGGGACTAGCGGGAGGTGGGGCCAACGTCCTGACTTTC.

The chain has TRBV19 and TRBJ1-1; D gene unclear. CDR3 length equals 15 residues. Trimming took 3 bases from V and 8 from J, leaving 19 bases between them. Looked up from germline, CDR1 is LNHDA and CDR2 is SQIVND (reference sequence). In DNA form, the CDR3 reads TGTGCCAGTAGTATTTTAGCCAATCCCGGTCGGGAAGCTTTCTTT. This translates into CASSILANPGREAFF.

The chain employs TRBV9 and TRBJ2-7, with TRBD1 as a possible D gene (6 bases). Trimming stripped 4 bases from V and 3 bases from J, with 8 bases between. The germline gives CDR1 SGDLS, CDR2 YYNGEE. The CDR3 has 12 residues. CDR3 nucleotides: TGTGCCAGCAGCCCAGGGGACTACGAGCAGTACTTC. This codes for CASSPGDYEQYF.

This chain links TRBV28 with TRBJ1-6, with no clear D. V lost 8 bases, J lost 5 bases, and 10 bases lay in between. Germline V gene lookup returns CDR1 MDHEN and CDR2 SYDVKM. This CDR3 contains 13 residues. CDR3 sequence reads: CASYPSNNSPLHF. CDR3 DNA sequence: TGTGCCAGCTATCCATCTAATAATTCACCCCTCCACTTT.

The count of this clone is one. CDR3 sequence: CASSLASSGGTGELFF. The CDR3 DNA follows: TGTGCCAGCAGCTTAGCGTCTAGCGGGGGAACCGGGGAGCTGTTTTTT. The chain employs TRBV7-2 and TRBJ2-2; TRBD2 aligns across 10 bases. With V trimmed by 0 bases and J by 5 bases, 3 bases remained unmatched. Germline CDR1 SGHTA, CDR2 FQGNSA. The CDR3 runs to 16 residues.

The genes are TRBV24-1 and TRBJ2-1, with no clear D. Germline V gives CDR1 KGHDR, CDR2 SFDVKD. V gave up 0 bases and J gave up 5 bases, with 10 bases separating them. The CDR3 has 15 residues. CDR3 residues: CATSDLQTSNNEQFF. DNA for the CDR3: TGTGCCACCAGTGATTTGCAAACGAGCAACAATGAGCAGTTCTTC.

This clone was detected only a few times. The V and J genes are TRBV2 and TRBJ1-2, with no clear D. From germline, CDR1 is SNHLY and CDR2 FYNNEI. V was cut by 4 bases and J by 8 bases, with 14 bases left in between. This CDR3 is 13 amino acids long. The CDR3 DNA reads TGTGCCAGCAGTGCCTCGAGCTTTTCCGGCTACACCTTC. Its translation: CASSASSFSGYTF.

CDR3 coding DNA: TGTGCCAGCAGTTGGGCGGGGGGTGGTTACAATGAGCAGTTCTTC. It yields the protein CASSWAGGGYNEQFF. V usage is TRBV27 and J usage is TRBJ2-1, with TRBD2 matching 8 bases. The CDR3 has 15 residues. CDR1 and CDR2 from the germline V gene are MNHEY and SMNVEV (reference sequence). V gave up 4 bases and J gave up 4 bases; unmatched junction bases: 6.

This clone appeared a single time. CDR3 sequence: CASSFPGLSYEQYF. The DNA for the CDR3 is TGTGCCAGCAGTTTCCCCGGACTATCCTACGAGCAGTACTTC. V gene TRBV28 combines with J gene TRBJ2-7; TRBD2 might be the D (6 bases). V dropped 3 bases and J dropped 1 base, with 10 bases sitting between them. The CDR3 has 14 amino acids. The V gene's germline CDR1 is MDHEN and CDR2 SYDVKM. The full variable domain, with the rest looked up from reference TRBV28 and TRBJ2-7, is DVKVTQSSRYLVKRTGEKVFLECVQDMDHENMFWYRQDPGLGLRLIYFSYDVKMKEKGDIPEGYSVSREKKERFSLILESASTNQTSMYLCASSFPGLSYEQYFGPGTRLTVT.

The chain links TRBV27 to TRBJ2-5, with 10 bases matching TRBD2. Trimming removed 5 bases from V and 7 bases from J; junction bases left unmatched: 7. The CDR3 totals 14 residues. Germline V gene data show CDR1 as MNHEY and CDR2 as SMNVEV (reference sequence). The CDR3, as DNA: TGTGCCAGCAGTCTAGCGGGAGAGGCTGGGACCCAGTACTTC. Its protein product is CASSLAGEAGTQYF.

This chain uses TRBV4-1 with TRBJ2-7; the D gene is possibly TRBD1 (5 bases). Germline loops: CDR1 MGHRA, CDR2 YSYEKL. The CDR3 runs 21 residues. Trimming shortened V by 2 bases and J by 2 bases, and 31 bases separated the two germline ends. The CDR3 nucleotides read TGCGCCAGCAGCCAAACCCGAGGCGTGTCAGGGTCTTTGGGGAAGACCTACGAGCAGTACTTC. Translation gives CASSQTRGVSGSLGKTYEQYF.

The chain has TRBV11-2 and TRBJ2-1; 7 bases align to TRBD2. The CDR3 runs 16 residues. Germline CDR1 is SGHAT and CDR2 is FQNNGV. Germline trimming cut 4 bases from V and 5 bases from J; bases unmatched to any gene: 11. The CDR3 DNA reads as TGTGCCAGCAGCTCAGGACTAGTCCCCCCCAACAATGAGCAGTTCTTC. Its protein product is CASSSGLVPPNNEQFF. The variable domain in full, with the rest retrieved from reference TRBV11-2 and TRBJ2-1, is EAGVAQSPRYKIIEKRQSVAFWCNPISGHATLYWYQQILGQGPKLLIQFQNNGVVDDSQLPKDRFSAERLKGVDSTLKIQPAKLEDSAVYLCASSSGLVPPNNEQFFGPGTRLTVL.

This chain joins TRBV2 and TRBJ1-5; maybe TRBD1 (6 bases). Germline-derived CDR1 and CDR2 are SNHLY and FYNNEI. CDR3 length equals 13 residues. Deletions cut 9 bases from V and 2 bases from J, with 11 bases between. CDR3 sequence (DNA): TGTGCCAGTTGCCGACAGGGCAATCAGCCCCAGCATTTT. The encoded protein is CASCRQGNQPQHF.

This clone was seen only a few times. This rearrangement joins TRBV4-1 to TRBJ2-1, with D unclear. The CDR3 has 13 residues. The germline gives CDR1 MGHRA, CDR2 YSYEKL. V lost 1 base to trimming and J lost 10 bases, with 11 bases between them. This CDR3 is CASSQALSEEQFF. The DNA for the CDR3 is TGCGCCAGCAGCCAAGCGCTCTCCGAGGAGCAGTTCTTC.

The chain recombines TRBV2 with TRBJ1-5; 7 positions match TRBD1. The V gene's germline CDR1 is SNHLY and CDR2 FYNNEI. V was clipped by 4 bases and J by 7 bases; unmatched bases: 7. The CDR3 is made up of 14 amino acids. CDR3 region: CASSGPGGNQPQHF. The CDR3 bases are TGTGCCAGCAGTGGTCCAGGGGGAAACCAGCCCCAGCATTTT.

The rearrangement joins TRBV2 to TRBJ2-1; 7 bases align to TRBD1. In germline, CDR1 is SNHLY, CDR2 FYNNEI. J was trimmed by 12 bases and V by 4 bases; bases with no gene match: 9. The CDR3 sequence is 13 residues long. This chain's CDR3 is CASSAYWTGGQFF. The CDR3 coding sequence is TGTGCCAGCAGTGCATATTGGACAGGTGGGCAGTTCTTC. Based on the CDR3 plus reference TRBV2 and TRBJ2-1, the full variable domain is EPEVTQTPSHQVTQMGQEVILRCVPISNHLYFYWYRQILGQKVEFLVSFYNNEISEKSEIFDDQFSVERPDGSNFTLKIRSTKLEDSAMYFCASSAYWTGGQFFGPGTRLTVL.

This chain connects TRBV30 to TRBJ1-1; no clear D gene. Trimming removed 4 bases from V and 7 bases from J, with 13 bases in between. The germline V gene encodes CDR1 GTSNPN and CDR2 SVGIG (reference sequence). The CDR3 consists of 12 residues. As DNA, the CDR3 is TGTGCCTGGAACCTAGGAACCCATGAAGCTTTCTTT. Amino acids: CAWNLGTHEAFF.

The chain couples TRBV29-1 to TRBJ2-1; D might be TRBD1 (6 bases). The germline V gene has CDR1 SQVTM and CDR2 ANQGSEA. This CDR3 spans 13 amino acids. Trimming cost V 2 bases and J 6 bases, with 11 bases left between them. CDR3 protein: CSVESRGFNEQFF. The CDR3 nucleotides read TGCAGCGTTGAATCTAGGGGGTTCAATGAGCAGTTCTTC.

The genes are TRBV9 and TRBJ1-3; tentatively, D is TRBD1 (5 bases). Trimming took off 0 bases at V and 1 base at J, with 11 bases between the two ends. The CDR3 is 16 residues long. The germline gives CDR1 SGDLS, CDR2 YYNGEE. DNA of the CDR3: TGTGCCAGCAGCGTAGCTACGGGGGGGTCTGGAAACACCATATATTTT. Amino acid sequence: CASSVATGGSGNTIYF.

The V gene is TRBV9, the J gene TRBJ1-1; 10 nucleotides match TRBD1. The CDR3 has 15 amino acids. V shed 3 bases, J shed 5 bases, and the junction held 7 bases outside the gene matches. The germline V gene encodes CDR1 SGDLS and CDR2 YYNGEE. This CDR3 reads CASSATGGSGTEAFF. The CDR3 DNA reads as TGTGCCAGCAGCGCGACAGGGGGCTCCGGTACTGAAGCTTTCTTT.

The V and J genes are TRBV9 and TRBJ2-3; 13 bases are a match to TRBD2. Trimming removed 4 bases from V and 2 bases from J; junction bases left unmatched: 7. The CDR3 covers 17 residues. The V gene's germline CDR1 is SGDLS and CDR2 YYNGEE. This CDR3 reads CASSLRGLAGITDTQYF. The DNA of the CDR3 is TGTGCCAGCAGCTTGAGGGGACTAGCGGGGATCACAGATACGCAGTATTTT. Full variable domain (remainder filled in from reference TRBV9 and TRBJ2-3): DSGVTQTPKHLITATGQRVTLRCSPRSGDLSVYWYQQSLDQGLQFLIQYYNGEERAKGNILERFSAQQFPDLHSELNLSSLELGDSALYFCASSLRGLAGITDTQYFGPGTRLTVL.